The source of this T cell receptor beta chain is a study of blood T cell repertoires in COVID-19. Across the study: Sites in the United States, Italy and Spain provided acute and convalescent COVID-19 samples.

The CDR3 runs 14 residues. CDR1 SGHAT and CDR2 FQNNGV come from the germline V gene. After removal of 4 bases from V and 10 bases from J, the junction contained 9 bases not matched to a gene. TCRdb's copy holds only in-frame clones and misses some; the assay was immunoSEQ multiplex PCR. Among some 220,000 clones, 80% to 90% were seen once, and the ten largest hold roughly a tenth. The rearrangement uses TRBV11-2 and TRBJ1-4; 7 nucleotides agree with TRBD1. The specimen sequenced was peripheral blood. The clonotype was recovered from a man aged 45-65 years with active or convalescent COVID-19. The CDR3 bases are TGTGCCAGCAGCTCCATTCGGGACAGCCTAAAACTGTTTTTT. Protein: CASSSIRDSLKLFF.